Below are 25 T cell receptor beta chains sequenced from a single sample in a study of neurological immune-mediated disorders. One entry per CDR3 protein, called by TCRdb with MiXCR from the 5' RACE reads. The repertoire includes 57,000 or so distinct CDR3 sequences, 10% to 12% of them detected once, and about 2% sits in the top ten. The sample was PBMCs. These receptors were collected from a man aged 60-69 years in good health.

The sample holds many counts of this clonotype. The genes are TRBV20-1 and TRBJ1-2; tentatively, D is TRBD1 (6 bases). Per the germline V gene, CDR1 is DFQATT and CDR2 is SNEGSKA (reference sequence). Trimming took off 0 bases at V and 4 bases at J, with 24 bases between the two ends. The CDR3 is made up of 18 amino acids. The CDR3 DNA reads TGCAGTGCTAGAGATCGGTCGACAGGAATGATCTGGGCCTATGGCTACACCTTC. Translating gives CSARDRSTGMIWAYGYTF.

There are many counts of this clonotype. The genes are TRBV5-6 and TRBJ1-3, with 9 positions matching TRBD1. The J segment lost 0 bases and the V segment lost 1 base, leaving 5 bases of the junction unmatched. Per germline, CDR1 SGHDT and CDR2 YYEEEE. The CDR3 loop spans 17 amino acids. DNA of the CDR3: TGTGCCAGCAGCTTGACGGGACAGGGCTACTCTGGAAACACCATATATTTT. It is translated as CASSLTGQGYSGNTIYF.

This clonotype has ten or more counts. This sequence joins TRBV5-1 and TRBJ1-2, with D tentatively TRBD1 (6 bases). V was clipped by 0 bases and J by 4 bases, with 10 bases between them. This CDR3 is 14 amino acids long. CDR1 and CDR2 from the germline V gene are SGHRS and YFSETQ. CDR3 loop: CASSLGQVSYGYTF. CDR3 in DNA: TGCGCCAGCAGCTTGGGACAGGTGTCCTATGGCTACACCTTC.

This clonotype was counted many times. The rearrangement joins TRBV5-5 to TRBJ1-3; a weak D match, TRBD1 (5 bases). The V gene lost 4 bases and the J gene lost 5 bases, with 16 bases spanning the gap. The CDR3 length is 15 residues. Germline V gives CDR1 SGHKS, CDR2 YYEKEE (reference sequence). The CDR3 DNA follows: TGTGCCAGCAGCAGCCGGGACGGGAGTAGAAACACCATATATTTT. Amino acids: CASSSRDGSRNTIYF.

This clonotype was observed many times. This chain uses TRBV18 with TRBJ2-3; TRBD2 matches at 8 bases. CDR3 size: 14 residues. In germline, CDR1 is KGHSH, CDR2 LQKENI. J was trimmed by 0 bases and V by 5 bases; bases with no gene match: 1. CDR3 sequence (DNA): TGTGCCAGCTCAGCTAGCGGGAGCACAGATACGCAGTATTTT. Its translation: CASSASGSTDTQYF.

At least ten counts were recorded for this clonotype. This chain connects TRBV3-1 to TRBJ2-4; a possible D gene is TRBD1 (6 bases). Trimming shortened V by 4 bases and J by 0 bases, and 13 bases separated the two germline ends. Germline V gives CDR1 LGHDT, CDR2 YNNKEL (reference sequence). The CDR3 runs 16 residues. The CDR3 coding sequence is TGTGCCAGCAGCCTAAGGGGGTTTTCAGCCAAAAACATTCAGTACTTC. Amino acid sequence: CASSLRGFSAKNIQYF.

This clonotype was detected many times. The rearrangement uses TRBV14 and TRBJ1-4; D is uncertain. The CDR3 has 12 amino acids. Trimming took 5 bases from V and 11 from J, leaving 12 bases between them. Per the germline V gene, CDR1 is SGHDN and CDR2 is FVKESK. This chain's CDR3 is CASSWMGWKLFF. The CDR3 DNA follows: TGTGCCAGCAGCTGGATGGGGTGGAAACTGTTTTTT.

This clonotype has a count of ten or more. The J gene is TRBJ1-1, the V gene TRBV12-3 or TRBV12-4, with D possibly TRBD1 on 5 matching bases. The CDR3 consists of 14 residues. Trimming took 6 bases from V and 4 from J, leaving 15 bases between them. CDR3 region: CASSLGRRVTEAFF. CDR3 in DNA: TGTGCCAGCAGCCTGGGACGGAGGGTCACTGAAGCTTTCTTT.

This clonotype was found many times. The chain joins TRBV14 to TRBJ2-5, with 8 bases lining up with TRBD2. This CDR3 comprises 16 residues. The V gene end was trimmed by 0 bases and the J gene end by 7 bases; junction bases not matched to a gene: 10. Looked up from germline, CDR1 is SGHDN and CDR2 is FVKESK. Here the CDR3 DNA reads TGTGCCAGCAGCCAAGATCTCGTGACTAGCGCCGGGACCCAGTACTTC. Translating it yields CASSQDLVTSAGTQYF. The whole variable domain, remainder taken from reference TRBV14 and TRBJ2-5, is EAGVTQFPSHSVIEKGQTVTLRCDPISGHDNLYWYRRVMGKEIKFLLHFVKESKQDESGMPNNRFLAERTGGTYSTLKVQPAELEDSGVYFCASSQDLVTSAGTQYFGPGTRLLVL.

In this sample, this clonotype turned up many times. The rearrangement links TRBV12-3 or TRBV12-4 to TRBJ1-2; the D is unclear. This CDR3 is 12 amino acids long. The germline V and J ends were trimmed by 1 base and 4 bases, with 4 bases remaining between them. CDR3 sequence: CASSLVVYGYTF. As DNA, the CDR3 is TGTGCCAGCAGTTTAGTGGTCTATGGCTACACCTTC.

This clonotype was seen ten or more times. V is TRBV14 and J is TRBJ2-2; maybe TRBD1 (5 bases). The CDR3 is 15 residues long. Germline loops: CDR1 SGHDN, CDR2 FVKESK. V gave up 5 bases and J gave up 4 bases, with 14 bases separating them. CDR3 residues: CASSVALQGTGELFF. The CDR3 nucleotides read TGTGCCAGCAGCGTCGCCCTCCAGGGCACCGGGGAGCTGTTTTTT. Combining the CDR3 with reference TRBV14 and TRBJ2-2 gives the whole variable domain EAGVTQFPSHSVIEKGQTVTLRCDPISGHDNLYWYRRVMGKEIKFLLHFVKESKQDESGMPNNRFLAERTGGTYSTLKVQPAELEDSGVYFCASSVALQGTGELFFGEGSRLTVL.

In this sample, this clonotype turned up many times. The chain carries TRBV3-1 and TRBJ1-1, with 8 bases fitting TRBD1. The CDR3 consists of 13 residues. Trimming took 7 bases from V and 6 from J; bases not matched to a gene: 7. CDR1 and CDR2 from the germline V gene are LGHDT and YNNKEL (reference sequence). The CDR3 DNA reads TGTGCCAGCAACGTACAGGGGGGCTCTGAAGCTTTCTTT. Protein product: CASNVQGGSEAFF. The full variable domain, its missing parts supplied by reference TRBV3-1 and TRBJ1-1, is DTAVSQTPKYLVTQMGNDKSIKCEQNLGHDTMYWYKQDSKKFLKIMFSYNNKELIINETVPNRFSPKSPDKAHLNLHINSLELGDSAVYFCASNVQGGSEAFFGQGTRLTVV.

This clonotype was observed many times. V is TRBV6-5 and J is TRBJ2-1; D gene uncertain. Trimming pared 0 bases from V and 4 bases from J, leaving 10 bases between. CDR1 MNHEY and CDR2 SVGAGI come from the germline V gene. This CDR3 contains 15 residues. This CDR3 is CASSYSRGNYNEQFF. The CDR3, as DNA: TGTGCCAGCAGTTACTCTCGTGGGAATTACAATGAGCAGTTCTTC.

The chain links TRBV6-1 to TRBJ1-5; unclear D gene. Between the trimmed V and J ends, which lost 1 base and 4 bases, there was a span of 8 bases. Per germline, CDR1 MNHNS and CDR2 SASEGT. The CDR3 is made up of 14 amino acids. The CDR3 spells CASSEGPPNQPQHF. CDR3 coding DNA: TGTGCCAGCAGTGAAGGACCGCCTAATCAGCCCCAGCATTTT.

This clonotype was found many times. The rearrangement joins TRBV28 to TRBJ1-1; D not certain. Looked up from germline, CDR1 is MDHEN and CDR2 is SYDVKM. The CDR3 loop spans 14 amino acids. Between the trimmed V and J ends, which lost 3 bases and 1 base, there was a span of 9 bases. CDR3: CASSFVRRNTEAFF. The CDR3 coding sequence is TGTGCCAGCAGTTTCGTTCGGCGGAACACTGAAGCTTTCTTT. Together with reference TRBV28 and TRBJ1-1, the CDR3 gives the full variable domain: DVKVTQSSRYLVKRTGEKVFLECVQDMDHENMFWYRQDPGLGLRLIYFSYDVKMKEKGDIPEGYSVSREKKERFSLILESASTNQTSMYLCASSFVRRNTEAFFGQGTRLTVV.

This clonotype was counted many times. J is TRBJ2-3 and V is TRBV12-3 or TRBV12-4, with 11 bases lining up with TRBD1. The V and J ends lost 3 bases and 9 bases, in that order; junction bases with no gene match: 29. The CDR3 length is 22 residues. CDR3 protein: CASSFRSPGQGGTSTAVRTQYF. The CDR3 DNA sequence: TGTGCCAGCAGTTTTCGTTCCCCGGGACAGGGGGGCACCAGCACAGCAGTGAGGACGCAGTATTTT.

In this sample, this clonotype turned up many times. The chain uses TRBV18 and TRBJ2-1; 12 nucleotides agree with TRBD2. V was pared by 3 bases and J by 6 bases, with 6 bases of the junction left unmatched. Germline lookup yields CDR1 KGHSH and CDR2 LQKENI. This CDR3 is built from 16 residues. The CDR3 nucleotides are TGTGCCAGCTCACCGGCTAGCGGGGGGGCCCGCAATGAGCAGTTCTTC. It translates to CASSPASGGARNEQFF. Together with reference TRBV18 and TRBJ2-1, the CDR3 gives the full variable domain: NAGVMQNPRHLVRRRGQEARLRCSPMKGHSHVYWYRQLPEEGLKFMVYLQKENIIDESGMPKERFSAEFPKEGPSILRIQQVVRGDSAAYFCASSPASGGARNEQFFGPGTRLTVL.

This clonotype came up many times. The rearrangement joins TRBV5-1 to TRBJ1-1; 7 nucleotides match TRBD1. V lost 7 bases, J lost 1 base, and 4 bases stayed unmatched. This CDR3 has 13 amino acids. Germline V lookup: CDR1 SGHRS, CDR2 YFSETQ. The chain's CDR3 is CASGWTGNTEAFF. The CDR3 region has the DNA TGCGCCAGCGGATGGACAGGGAACACTGAAGCTTTCTTT.

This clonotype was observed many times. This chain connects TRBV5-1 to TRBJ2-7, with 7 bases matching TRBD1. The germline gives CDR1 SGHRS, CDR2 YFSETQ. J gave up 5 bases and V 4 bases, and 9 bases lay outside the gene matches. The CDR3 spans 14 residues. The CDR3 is CASSLSTGAHEQYF. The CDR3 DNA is TGCGCCAGCAGCCTTTCCACAGGGGCCCACGAGCAGTACTTC. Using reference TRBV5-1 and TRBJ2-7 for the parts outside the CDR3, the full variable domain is KAGVTQTPRYLIKTRGQQVTLSCSPISGHRSVSWYQQTPGQGLQFLFEYFSETQRNKGNFPGRFSGRQFSNSRSEMNVSTLELGDSALYLCASSLSTGAHEQYFGPGTRLTVT.

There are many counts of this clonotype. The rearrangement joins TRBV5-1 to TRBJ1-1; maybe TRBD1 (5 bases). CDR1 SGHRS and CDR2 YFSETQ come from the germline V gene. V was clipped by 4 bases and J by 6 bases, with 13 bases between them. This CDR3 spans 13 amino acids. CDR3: CASSTGGDSEAFF. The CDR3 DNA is TGCGCCAGCAGCACCGGTGGGGACTCTGAAGCTTTCTTT.

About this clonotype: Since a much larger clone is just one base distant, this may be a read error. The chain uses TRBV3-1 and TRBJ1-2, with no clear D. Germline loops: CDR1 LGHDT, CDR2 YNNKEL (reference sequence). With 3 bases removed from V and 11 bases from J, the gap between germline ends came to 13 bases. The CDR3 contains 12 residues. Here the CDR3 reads CASSHDPQRYTF. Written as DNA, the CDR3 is TGTGCCAGCAGCCACGATCCGCAGCGTTACACCTTC.

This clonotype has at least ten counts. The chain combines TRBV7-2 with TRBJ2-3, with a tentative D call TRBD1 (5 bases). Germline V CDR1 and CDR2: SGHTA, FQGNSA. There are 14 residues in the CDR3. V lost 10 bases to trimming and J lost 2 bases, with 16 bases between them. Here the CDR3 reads CATTPGRATDTQYF. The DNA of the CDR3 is TGTGCCACCACCCCAGGCAGGGCCACAGATACGCAGTATTTT.

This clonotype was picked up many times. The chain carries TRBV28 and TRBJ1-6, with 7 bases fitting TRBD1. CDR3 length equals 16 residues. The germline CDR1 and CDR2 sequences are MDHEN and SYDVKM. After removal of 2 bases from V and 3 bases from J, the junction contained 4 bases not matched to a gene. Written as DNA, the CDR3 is TGTGCCAGCAGTTTAGGGACAGCCTACTATAATTCACCCCTCCACTTT. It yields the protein CASSLGTAYYNSPLHF.

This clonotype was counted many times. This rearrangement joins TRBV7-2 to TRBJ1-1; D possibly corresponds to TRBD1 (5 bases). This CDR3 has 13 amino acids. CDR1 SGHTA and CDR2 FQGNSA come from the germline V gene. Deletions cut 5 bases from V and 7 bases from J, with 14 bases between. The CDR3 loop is CASSLQGADEAFF. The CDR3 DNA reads TGTGCCAGCAGCCTCCAGGGTGCTGATGAAGCTTTCTTT.

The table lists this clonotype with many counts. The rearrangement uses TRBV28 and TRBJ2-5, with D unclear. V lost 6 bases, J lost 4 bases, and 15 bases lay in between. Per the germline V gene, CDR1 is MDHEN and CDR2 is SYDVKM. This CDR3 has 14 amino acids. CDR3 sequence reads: CASSRAAIPETQYF. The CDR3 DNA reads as TGTGCCAGCAGCCGAGCAGCTATTCCAGAGACCCAGTACTTC.